The next 21 T cell receptor beta chains were all read from a single sample in a study of blood T cells in healthy people across ages. PCR was performed a second time for roughly 7 to 11 cycles using a sample-barcoded 5' primer and a J-beta primer mix. One entry per CDR3 protein, called by TCRdb with MiXCR from the 5' RACE reads. The data show 870,000 or so distinct CDR3 sequences, 25% to 35% seen once. The sequenced material came from blood. The receptors shown here come from a woman older than 75 in good health.

This clonotype was recorded a few times. The chain recombines TRBV7-2 with TRBJ1-2, with no clear D. The CDR3 totals 12 residues. V gave up 1 base and J gave up 10 bases, with 10 bases separating them. Per the germline V gene, CDR1 is SGHTA and CDR2 is FQGNSA. The CDR3 bases are TGTGCCAGCAGCTTAGATCGCGGTCACTACACCTTC. This sequence encodes CASSLDRGHYTF.

Concerning this clonotype itself: The junction shows a germline mismatch at one end, possibly a read error. The V call is TRBV20-1, the J call TRBJ1-1; no clear D. The CDR3 covers 15 residues. The V gene's germline CDR1 is DFQATT and CDR2 SNEGSKA (reference sequence). The CDR3 sequence: CSARHHKRMNTVAFF. The CDR3 DNA is TGCAGTGCTAGACACCACAAACGCATGAACACTGTAGCTTTCTTT.

The chain combines TRBV7-2 with TRBJ2-5; D not certain. Trimming stripped 2 bases from V and 5 bases from J, with 12 bases between. Germline CDR1 SGHTA, CDR2 FQGNSA. The CDR3 totals 14 residues. This CDR3 reads CASSLRFPRETQYF. CDR3 sequence (DNA): TGTGCCAGCAGCTTACGCTTTCCCCGGGAGACCCAGTACTTC.

About this clonotype itself: This sequence may be a read error, since a much larger clone differs from it by one base. The chain couples TRBV12-3 or TRBV12-4 to TRBJ2-3, with 11 positions matching TRBD2. This CDR3 comprises 18 residues. The CDR3 DNA sequence: TGTACCAGCAGTTTTTGGGTAGCGGGGGGGTCTAGCACAGATACGCAGTATTTT. This encodes CTSSFWVAGGSSTDTQYF.

This clonotype was seen only a few times. The genes are TRBV12-3 or TRBV12-4 and TRBJ1-1; D not resolved. The CDR3 loop spans 12 amino acids. V was clipped by 3 bases and J by 8 bases, with 10 bases between them. CDR3 region: CASSFPGAEAFF. In nucleotides, the CDR3 is TGTGCCAGCAGTTTCCCGGGAGCCGAAGCTTTCTTT.

The chain joins TRBV20-1 to TRBJ2-1; D perhaps matches TRBD2 (6 bases). CDR1 DFQATT and CDR2 SNEGSKA come from the germline V gene (reference sequence). The CDR3 runs 13 residues. CDR3 sequence: CGSGSSSYNEQFF. The CDR3 DNA reads TGCGGGAGCGGGTCGAGCTCCTACAATGAGCAGTTCTTC.

In DNA form, the CDR3 reads TGCAGTGCTAGGAAGGGACAGGCCGGAGGAGATAATGAAAAACTGTTTTTT. It yields the protein CSARKGQAGGDNEKLFF. V gene TRBV20-1 combines with J gene TRBJ1-4, with 8 bases identical to TRBD1. Germline V gives CDR1 DFQATT, CDR2 SNEGSKA (reference sequence). Trimming took 3 bases from V and 4 from J; bases not matched to a gene: 13. The CDR3 runs 17 residues.

The gene calls are TRBV7-9 and TRBJ1-6, with D possibly TRBD1 on 6 matching bases. Between the trimmed V and J ends, which lost 1 base and 7 bases, there was a span of 14 bases. In germline, CDR1 is SEHNR, CDR2 FQNEAQ (reference sequence). This CDR3 has 16 residues. CDR3: CASSLGGGAGNSPLHF. In DNA, the CDR3 is TGTGCCAGCAGCTTAGGTGGGGGGGCGGGGAATTCACCCCTCCACTTT.

This clonotype has just a few counts. This may stem from a read error, because a much larger clone lies one nucleotide away. J is TRBJ2-1 and V is TRBV4-3; 10 bases are shared with TRBD2. The V segment lost 0 bases and the J segment 14 bases; nucleotides outside the gene matches: 7. This CDR3 spans 14 amino acids. Germline CDR1 and CDR2: LGHNA and YSLEER. The CDR3 reads CASSQDPGLAEKFF. The CDR3 nucleotides are TGCGCCAGCAGCCAAGATCCCGGACTAGCGGAGAAGTTCTTC.

This clonotype was seen repeatedly, ten times or more. The V and J genes are TRBV29-1 and TRBJ2-7; D is undetermined. Trimming pared 6 bases from V and 0 bases from J, leaving 15 bases between. CDR1 is SQVTM, CDR2 ANQGSEA, per germline. The CDR3 length is 14 residues. The CDR3 coding sequence is TGCAGCGTCCGGACGGATGGTAGCTCCTACGAGCAGTACTTC. It encodes CSVRTDGSSYEQYF.

This clonotype was recorded a few times. The V call is TRBV20-1, the J call TRBJ2-2; D remains unclear. Per the germline V gene, CDR1 is DFQATT and CDR2 is SNEGSKA (reference sequence). This CDR3 spans 15 amino acids. The ends were cut back, 1 base at V and 5 bases at J, with 14 bases in the middle. The CDR3 sequence: CSARAPPGWTGELFF. The CDR3 DNA reads as TGCAGTGCTAGAGCCCCCCCGGGCTGGACCGGGGAGCTGTTTTTT.

This clonotype was recorded many times. The V call is TRBV29-1, the J call TRBJ2-3; D unresolved. Germline lookup yields CDR1 SQVTM and CDR2 ANQGSEA. This CDR3 comprises 11 residues. V lost 4 bases and J lost 1, with 3 bases in between. The CDR3: CSVGGTDTQYF. The CDR3 bases are TGCAGCGTTGGTGGCACAGATACGCAGTATTTT.

In its sample, this clonotype was seen many times. The V call is TRBV7-9, the J call TRBJ2-1; D is unresolved. Between the trimmed V and J ends, which lost 5 bases and 7 bases, there was a span of 12 bases. The germline gives CDR1 SEHNR, CDR2 FQNEAQ (reference sequence). This CDR3 is built from 13 residues. The CDR3 here is CASSPPRVNEQFF. CDR3 DNA: TGTGCCAGCAGCCCCCCTCGGGTAAATGAGCAGTTCTTC.

In this sample, this clonotype turned up many times. The rearrangement links TRBV2 to TRBJ2-5; D is uncertain. This CDR3 contains 11 residues. The V end lost 6 bases, the J end lost 5 bases, and 7 bases lay between the germline ends. Germline CDR1 reads SNHLY; CDR2 reads FYNNEI. The CDR3 DNA reads as TGTGCCAGCAGCCTTCACGAGACCCAGTACTTC. It codes for CASSLHETQYF.

The chain employs TRBV5-1 and TRBJ1-2, with a weak D call TRBD1 (6 bases). This CDR3 has 15 residues. V was cut by 0 bases and J by 6 bases, with 15 bases left in between. CDR1 SGHRS and CDR2 YFSETQ come from the germline V gene. In DNA, the CDR3 is TGCGCCAGCAGCTTGGGGTCAGGGGCGGGGAATGGCTACACCTTC. Protein sequence: CASSLGSGAGNGYTF. Variable domain in full (rest from reference TRBV5-1 and TRBJ1-2): KAGVTQTPRYLIKTRGQQVTLSCSPISGHRSVSWYQQTPGQGLQFLFEYFSETQRNKGNFPGRFSGRQFSNSRSEMNVSTLELGDSALYLCASSLGSGAGNGYTFGSGTRLTVV.

The sample holds many counts of this clonotype. V gene TRBV7-9 combines with J gene TRBJ1-1, with D possibly TRBD1 on 5 matching bases. The germline V gene encodes CDR1 SEHNR and CDR2 FQNEAQ (reference sequence). Trimming removed 4 bases from V and 4 bases from J, with 13 bases in between. This CDR3 comprises 14 residues. CDR3: CASSSPGGVTEAFF. CDR3 nucleotide sequence: TGTGCCAGCAGCTCCCCGGGGGGGGTCACTGAAGCTTTCTTT.

This clonotype was detected many times. The genes are TRBV7-2 and TRBJ2-7; TRBD1 agrees at 10 bases. J lost 1 base, V lost 4 bases, and 1 base had no gene match. The CDR3 contains 14 residues. Looked up from germline, CDR1 is SGHTA and CDR2 is FQGNSA. The CDR3 DNA reads TGTGCCAGCAGCTCGGACAGGGGGTCCTACGAGCAGTACTTC. Translated, it gives CASSSDRGSYEQYF.

This clonotype was counted between two and nine times. The chain joins TRBV4-1 to TRBJ2-5; D possibly corresponds to TRBD2 (5 bases). CDR1 is MGHRA and CDR2 is YSYEKL in the germline V gene. This CDR3 has 16 residues. V lost 0 bases to trimming and J lost 4 bases, with 15 bases between them. This CDR3 reads CASSQDWASPGETQYF. The CDR3 coding sequence is TGCGCCAGCAGCCAAGATTGGGCTAGCCCTGGAGAGACCCAGTACTTC.

V is TRBV5-6 and J is TRBJ2-7, with D perhaps TRBD1 (5 bases). The CDR3 extends over 13 amino acids. Trimming removed 3 bases at V and 2 bases at J, with 9 bases between. The germline CDR1 and CDR2 sequences are SGHDT and YYEEEE. The CDR3 nucleotides read TGTGCCAGCAGCTACAGGCGAGCCTACGAGCAGTACTTC. This sequence encodes CASSYRRAYEQYF.

The chain employs TRBV7-2 and TRBJ2-5; 7 nucleotides match TRBD2. CDR1 is SGHTA and CDR2 is FQGNSA in the germline V gene. The CDR3 is 13 residues long. J lost 10 bases, V lost 1 base, and 6 bases had no gene match. DNA for the CDR3: TGTGCCAGCAGCTTAGGGACTAGGGAAGTCCAGTACTTC. Amino acid sequence: CASSLGTREVQYF.

The rearrangement links TRBV6-2 or TRBV6-3 to TRBJ2-1; D not resolved. The germline gives CDR1 MNHEY, CDR2 SVGEGT. The CDR3 is made up of 16 amino acids. V was shortened by 6 bases and J by 0 bases, with 15 bases between the two germline ends. CDR3 sequence (DNA): TGTGCCAGCAGCTCCCTCGGACCTAACTCCTACAATGAGCAGTTCTTC. Its translation is CASSSLGPNSYNEQFF.